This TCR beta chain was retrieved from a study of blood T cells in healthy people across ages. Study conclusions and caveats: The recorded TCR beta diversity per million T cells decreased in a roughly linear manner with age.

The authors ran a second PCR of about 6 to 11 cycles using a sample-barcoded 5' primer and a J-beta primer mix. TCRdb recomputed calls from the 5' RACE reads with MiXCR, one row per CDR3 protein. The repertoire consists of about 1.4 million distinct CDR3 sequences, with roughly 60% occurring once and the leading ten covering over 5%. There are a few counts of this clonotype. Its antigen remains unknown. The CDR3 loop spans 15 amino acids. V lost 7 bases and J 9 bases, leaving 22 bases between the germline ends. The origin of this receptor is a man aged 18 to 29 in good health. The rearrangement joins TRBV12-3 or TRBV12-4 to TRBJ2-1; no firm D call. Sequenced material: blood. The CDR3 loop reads CASTSSLIVVGEQFF. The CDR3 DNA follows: TGTGCCAGCACTTCCAGTTTAATCGTGGTAGGTGAGCAGTTCTTC.